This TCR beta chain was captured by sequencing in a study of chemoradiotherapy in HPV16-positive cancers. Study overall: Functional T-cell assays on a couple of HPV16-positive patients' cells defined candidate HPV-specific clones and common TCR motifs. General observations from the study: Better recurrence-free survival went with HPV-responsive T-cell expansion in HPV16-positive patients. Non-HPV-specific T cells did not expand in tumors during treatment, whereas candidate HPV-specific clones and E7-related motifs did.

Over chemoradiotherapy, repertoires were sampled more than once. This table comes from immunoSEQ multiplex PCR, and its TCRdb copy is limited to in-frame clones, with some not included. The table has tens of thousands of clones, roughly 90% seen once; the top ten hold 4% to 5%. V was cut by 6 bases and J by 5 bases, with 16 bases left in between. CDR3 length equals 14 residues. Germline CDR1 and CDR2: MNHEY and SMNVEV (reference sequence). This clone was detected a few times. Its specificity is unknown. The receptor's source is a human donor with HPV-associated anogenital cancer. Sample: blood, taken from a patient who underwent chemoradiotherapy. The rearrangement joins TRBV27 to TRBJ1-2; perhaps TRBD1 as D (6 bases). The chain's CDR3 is CASRGQQTFYGYTF. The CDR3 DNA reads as TGTGCCAGCAGAGGACAGCAGACTTTTTATGGCTACACCTTC.